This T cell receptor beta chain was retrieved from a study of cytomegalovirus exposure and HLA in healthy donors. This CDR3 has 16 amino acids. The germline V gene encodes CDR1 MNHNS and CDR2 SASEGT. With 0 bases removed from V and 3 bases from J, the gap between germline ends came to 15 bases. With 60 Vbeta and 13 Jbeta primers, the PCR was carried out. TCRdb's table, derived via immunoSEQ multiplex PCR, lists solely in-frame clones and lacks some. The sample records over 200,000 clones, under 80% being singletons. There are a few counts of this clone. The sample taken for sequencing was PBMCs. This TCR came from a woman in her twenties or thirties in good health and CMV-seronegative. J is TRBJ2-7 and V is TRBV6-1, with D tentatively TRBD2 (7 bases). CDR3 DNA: TGTGCCAGCAGTGAAGCACAGAAGGGGGGGTACTACGAGCAGTACTTC. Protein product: CASSEAQKGGYYEQYF.